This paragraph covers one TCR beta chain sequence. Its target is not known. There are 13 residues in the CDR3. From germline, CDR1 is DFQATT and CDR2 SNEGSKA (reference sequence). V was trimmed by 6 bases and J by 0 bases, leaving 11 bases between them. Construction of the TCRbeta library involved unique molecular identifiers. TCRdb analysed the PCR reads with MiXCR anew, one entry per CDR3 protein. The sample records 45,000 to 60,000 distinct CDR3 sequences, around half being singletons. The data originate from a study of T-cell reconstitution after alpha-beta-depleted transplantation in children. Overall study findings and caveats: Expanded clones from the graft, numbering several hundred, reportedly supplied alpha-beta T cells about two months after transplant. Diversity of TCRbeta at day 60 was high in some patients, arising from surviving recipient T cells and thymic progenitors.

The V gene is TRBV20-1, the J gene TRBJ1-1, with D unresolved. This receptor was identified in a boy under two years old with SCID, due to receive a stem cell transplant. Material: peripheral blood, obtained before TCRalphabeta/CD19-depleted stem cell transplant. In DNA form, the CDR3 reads TGCAGTGCGACCCTTACCTTGAACACTGAAGCTTTCTTT. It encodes CSATLTLNTEAFF.